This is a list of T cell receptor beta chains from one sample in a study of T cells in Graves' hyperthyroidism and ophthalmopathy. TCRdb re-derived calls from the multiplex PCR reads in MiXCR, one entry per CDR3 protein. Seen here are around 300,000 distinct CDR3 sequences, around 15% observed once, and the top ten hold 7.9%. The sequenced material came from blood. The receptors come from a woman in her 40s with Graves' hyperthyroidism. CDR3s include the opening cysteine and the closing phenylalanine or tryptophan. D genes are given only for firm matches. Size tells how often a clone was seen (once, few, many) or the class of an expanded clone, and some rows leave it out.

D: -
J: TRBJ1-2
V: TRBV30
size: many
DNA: TGTGCCTGGGCCAGGTTTCCCTACTATGGCTACACCTTC
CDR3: CAWARFPYYGYTF

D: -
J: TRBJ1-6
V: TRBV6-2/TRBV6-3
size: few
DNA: TGTGCCAGCAGTCTCCTCCAAGGGGGATATAATTCACCCCTCCACTTT
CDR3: CASSLLQGGYNSPLHF

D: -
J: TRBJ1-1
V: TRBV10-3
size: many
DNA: TGTGCCATCAGTGGGATCCTGGCAGGGCGGGACACTGAAGCTTTCTTT
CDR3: CAISGILAGRDTEAFF

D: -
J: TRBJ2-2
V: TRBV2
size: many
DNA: TGTGCCAGCAACGGTAACGCGAACACCGGGGAGCTGTTTTTT
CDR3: CASNGNANTGELFF

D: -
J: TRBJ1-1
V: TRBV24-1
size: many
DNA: TGTGCCACCAGTGATTTATATAACACTGAAGCTTTCTTT
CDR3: CATSDLYNTEAFF

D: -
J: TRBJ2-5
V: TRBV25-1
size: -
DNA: TGTGCCAGCAGGGACCCTTGGGGAGAGACCCAGTACTTC
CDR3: CASRDPWGETQYF

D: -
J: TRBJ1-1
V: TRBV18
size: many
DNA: TGTGCCAGCTCAGCCCTGAGGGGCACTGAAGCTTTCTTT
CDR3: CASSALRGTEAFF

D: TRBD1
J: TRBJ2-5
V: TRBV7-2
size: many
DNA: TGTGCCAGCAGCTTAGTACAGGGGGCAATGGAGACCCAGTACTTC
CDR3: CASSLVQGAMETQYF

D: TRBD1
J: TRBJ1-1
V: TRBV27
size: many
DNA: TGTGCCAGCAGCCCATCAGGGGGCTCTGAAGCTTTCTTT
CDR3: CASSPSGGSEAFF

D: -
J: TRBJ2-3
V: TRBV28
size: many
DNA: TGTGCCAGCAGTTCCCCCCCAAGGGGAATTACAGATACGCAGTATTTT
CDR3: CASSSPPRGITDTQYF

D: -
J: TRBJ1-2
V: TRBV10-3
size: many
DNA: TGTGCCATCAGGAACCTCGTTGGAGGCTACACCTTC
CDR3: CAIRNLVGGYTF

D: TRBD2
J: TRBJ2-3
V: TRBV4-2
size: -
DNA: TGTGCCAGCAGCCAAGGACTAGCGGTAACAGATACGCAGTATTTT
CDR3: CASSQGLAVTDTQYF

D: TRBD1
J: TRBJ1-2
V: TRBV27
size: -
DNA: TGTGCCAGCAGTTCTACGGACAGGGGTAATGGCTACACCTTC
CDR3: CASSSTDRGNGYTF

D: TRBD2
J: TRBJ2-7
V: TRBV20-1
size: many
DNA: TGCACTGCTTCCACCGGGACTAGCACCCTTCCCCACGAGCAGTACTTC
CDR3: CTASTGTSTLPHEQYF

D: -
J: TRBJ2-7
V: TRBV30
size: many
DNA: TGTGCCTGGAGTGTAGGAGGAGTAGGCGAGCAGTACTTC
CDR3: CAWSVGGVGEQYF

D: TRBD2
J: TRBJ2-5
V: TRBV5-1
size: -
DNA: TGCGCCAGCAGCTTGGATGGGCGGACTAGCGGGAGCATTGTAGAGACCCAGTACTTC
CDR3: CASSLDGRTSGSIVETQYF

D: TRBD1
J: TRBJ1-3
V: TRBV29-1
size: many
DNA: TGCAGCGTGAGGACAGGAGGTGGAAACACCATATATTTT
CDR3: CSVRTGGGNTIYF

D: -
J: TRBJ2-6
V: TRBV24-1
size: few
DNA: TGTGCCACCAGTGATGCGGCTGGGGCCAACGTCCTGACTTTC
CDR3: CATSDAAGANVLTF

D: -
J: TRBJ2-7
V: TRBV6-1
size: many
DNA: TGTGCCAGCAGTGAAATCCCATCCCCCCACAGGGACCACGAGCAGTACTTC
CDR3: CASSEIPSPHRDHEQYF

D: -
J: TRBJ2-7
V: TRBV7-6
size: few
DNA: TGTGCCAGCAGCTCGGGGTTGCGGGACTACGAGCAGTACTTC
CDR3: CASSSGLRDYEQYF

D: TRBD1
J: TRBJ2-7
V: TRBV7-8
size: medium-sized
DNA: TGTGCCAGCAGCCTCGGACAGGGCGGGTACGAGCAGTACTTC
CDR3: CASSLGQGGYEQYF

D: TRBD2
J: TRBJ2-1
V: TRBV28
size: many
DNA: TGTGCCAGCAGTTTTATTGGGACTAGGATAAACAATGAGCAGTTCTTC
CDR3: CASSFIGTRINNEQFF

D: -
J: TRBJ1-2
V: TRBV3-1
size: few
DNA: TGTGCCAGCAGCCCCCGGGCGGGCAATGGCTACACCTTC
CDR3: CASSPRAGNGYTF

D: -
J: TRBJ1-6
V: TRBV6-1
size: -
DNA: TGTGCCAGTCAGGGGACCTATAATTCACCCCTCCACTTT
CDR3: CASQGTYNSPLHF

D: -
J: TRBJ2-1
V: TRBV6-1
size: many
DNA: TGTGCCAGCAGTTCCGGACACTATGAGCAGTTCTTC
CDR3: CASSSGHYEQFF

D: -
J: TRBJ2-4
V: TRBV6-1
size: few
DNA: TGTGCCAGCAGTAGTGGGGTCCCCTCGAACATTCAGTACTTC
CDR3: CASSSGVPSNIQYF

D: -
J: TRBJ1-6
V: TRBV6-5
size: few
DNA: TGTGCCAGCAGTTACTCTACAAGGGGCTCTTCACCCCTCCACTTT
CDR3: CASSYSTRGSSPLHF

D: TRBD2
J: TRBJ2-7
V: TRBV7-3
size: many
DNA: TGTGCCAGCAGCCAGACTAGCGGGACCCCGGGCGAGCAGTACTTC
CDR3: CASSQTSGTPGEQYF

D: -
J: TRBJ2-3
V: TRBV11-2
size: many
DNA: TGTGCCAGCAGCTTAGCAATCCTCTCGGGAGATACGCAGTATTTT
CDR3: CASSLAILSGDTQYF

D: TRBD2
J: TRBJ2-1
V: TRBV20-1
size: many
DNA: TGCAGTGCTGTAAGCGGGAGAGTCAATGAGCAGTTCTTC
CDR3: CSAVSGRVNEQFF

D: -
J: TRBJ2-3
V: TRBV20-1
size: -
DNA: TGCAGTGCTAAAAAGGGTCCAGATACGCAGTATTTT
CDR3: CSAKKGPDTQYF

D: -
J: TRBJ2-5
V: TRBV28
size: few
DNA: TGTGCCAGCAGTGGGGACATGGGGCGGTACCAAGAGACCCAGTACTTC
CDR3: CASSGDMGRYQETQYF

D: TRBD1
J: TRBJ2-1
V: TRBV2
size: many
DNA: TGTGCCAGCAGGACCGGGACAGGGAGATACAATGAGCAGTTCTTC
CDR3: CASRTGTGRYNEQFF

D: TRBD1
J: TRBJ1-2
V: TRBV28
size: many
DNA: TGTGCCAGCGCCGGACAGGGGGCGAACTATGGCTACACCTTC
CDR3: CASAGQGANYGYTF

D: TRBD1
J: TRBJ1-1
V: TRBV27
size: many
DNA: TGTGCCAGCATTTTACGGGAGGGACAGAAAGCTTTCTTT
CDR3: CASILREGQKAFF

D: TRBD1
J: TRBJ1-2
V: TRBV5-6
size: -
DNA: TGTGCCAGCAGCTTTCTAGACAGGGGCACTGGCTACACCTTC
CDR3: CASSFLDRGTGYTF

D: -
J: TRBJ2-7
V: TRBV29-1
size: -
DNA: TGCAGCGTTGGATGGGGTCCCTACGAGCAGTACTTC
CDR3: CSVGWGPYEQYF

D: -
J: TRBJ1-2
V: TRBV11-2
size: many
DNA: TGTGCCAGCAGCTTAGGTCAGGGAAGATATGGCTACACCTTC
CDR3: CASSLGQGRYGYTF

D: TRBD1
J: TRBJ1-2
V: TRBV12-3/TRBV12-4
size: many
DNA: TGTGCCAGCAGTAGACAGGGGGAGAACTATGGCTACACCTTC
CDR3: CASSRQGENYGYTF